The 27 T cell receptor beta chains below come from one sample, sequenced in a study of blood T cell repertoires in COVID-19 (TCRdb year 2020). Library preparation used the immunoSEQ multiplex PCR assay. Entries here come from immuneACCESS through TCRdb and include only in-frame sequences with V and J called. Some clones fail to appear in such tables; in the studies checked, an unresolved V gene covers under half of the shortfall, and the cause of the remainder is unknown. The sample table contains some 240,000 clones; only one count was recorded for roughly 84% of them. The biggest ten clones account for 1.5% of the sample. The specimen sequenced was peripheral blood. The receptors here all came from a woman aged 40 to 55 who had recovered from COVID-19.

J is TRBJ1-6 and V is TRBV27; D is ambiguous. CDR1 is MNHEY and CDR2 is SMNVEV in the germline V gene (reference sequence). CDR3 length equals 15 residues. V dropped 2 bases and J dropped 7 bases, with 12 bases sitting between them. CDR3 bases: TGTGCCAGCAGTTTAGAGGGTCTTAGGAATTCACCCCTCCACTTT. It specifies CASSLEGLRNSPLHF.

The chain combines TRBV11-2 with TRBJ1-1; D is unclear. The germline gives CDR1 SGHAT, CDR2 FQNNGV. V dropped 1 base and J dropped 12 bases, with 18 bases sitting between them. The CDR3 runs to 14 residues. The CDR3, as DNA: TGTGCCAGCAGCTTAGCTTTAGTAACGGCGGAAACTTTCTTT. As protein: CASSLALVTAETFF. Together with reference TRBV11-2 and TRBJ1-1, the CDR3 gives the full variable domain: EAGVAQSPRYKIIEKRQSVAFWCNPISGHATLYWYQQILGQGPKLLIQFQNNGVVDDSQLPKDRFSAERLKGVDSTLKIQPAKLEDSAVYLCASSLALVTAETFFGQGTRLTVV.

The gene calls are TRBV3-1 (or the pseudogene TRBV3-2) and TRBJ2-7; D gene uncertain. CDR1 and CDR2 from the germline V gene are LGHDT and YNNKEL (reference sequence). V was trimmed by 3 bases and J by 3 bases, leaving 6 bases between them. This CDR3 contains 12 residues. The CDR3 region is CASSHDNYEQYF. CDR3 sequence (DNA): TGTGCCAGCAGCCATGACAACTACGAGCAGTACTTC.

The chain carries TRBV6-5 and TRBJ1-4; 7 positions match TRBD1. Trimming took 2 bases from V and 7 from J; bases not matched to a gene: 4. Germline lookup yields CDR1 MNHEY and CDR2 SVGAGI. CDR3 length equals 14 residues. DNA of the CDR3: TGTGCCAGCAGTTACGGGACAGAGGGTGAAAAACTGTTTTTT. Translated, it gives CASSYGTEGEKLFF.

This chain joins TRBV27 and TRBJ1-6; weak D call: TRBD1 (5 bases). In germline, CDR1 is MNHEY, CDR2 SMNVEV (reference sequence). V was pared by 6 bases and J by 11 bases, with 11 bases between. The CDR3 runs 12 residues. The CDR3 sequence is CASSDSMAPLHF. The DNA for the CDR3 is TGTGCCAGCAGCGACAGTATGGCACCCCTCCACTTT.

V usage is TRBV7-3 and J usage is TRBJ2-1; D is perhaps TRBD1 (6 bases). The CDR3 contains 14 residues. The V end lost 8 bases, the J end lost 4 bases, and 15 bases lay between the germline ends. Germline-derived CDR1 and CDR2 are SGHTA and FQGTGA. CDR3 sequence: CASCPGTPYNEQFF. The CDR3 region has the DNA TGTGCCAGCTGCCCCGGGACACCTTACAATGAGCAGTTCTTC.

This chain joins TRBV15 and TRBJ1-6; no definite D call. CDR1 LNHNV and CDR2 YYDKDF come from the germline V gene (reference sequence). V lost 0 bases and J 6 bases, leaving 12 bases between the germline ends. The CDR3 has 16 residues. Here the CDR3 reads CATSRDFTGFNSPLHF. The CDR3 coding sequence is TGTGCCACCAGCAGAGATTTCACGGGGTTTAATTCACCCCTCCACTTT.

The chain couples TRBV6-5 to TRBJ2-3; weak D call: TRBD1 (7 bases). CDR1 is MNHEY and CDR2 is SVGAGI in the germline V gene. Deletions cut 4 bases from V and 4 bases from J, with 15 bases between. The CDR3 totals 15 residues. The CDR3 spells CASSFQGGRSDTQYF. The CDR3 DNA follows: TGTGCCAGCAGTTTCCAGGGGGGTAGATCAGATACGCAGTATTTT.

The chain uses TRBV3-1 (or the pseudogene TRBV3-2) and TRBJ2-7; 10 bases are shared with TRBD1. V lost 4 bases, J lost 5 bases, and 2 bases stayed unmatched. Germline CDR1 and CDR2: LGHDT and YNNKEL (reference sequence). The CDR3 contains 13 residues. The CDR3 protein is CASSRDRGHEQYF. The CDR3 DNA follows: TGTGCCAGCAGCCGGGACAGGGGCCACGAGCAGTACTTC.

The genes are TRBV27 and TRBJ2-5; the match to TRBD1 covers 9 bases. Germline CDR1 reads MNHEY; CDR2 reads SMNVEV (reference sequence). V trimming: 6 bases; J trimming: 1 base; junction bases outside the gene matches: 3. The CDR3 has 14 residues. The CDR3 DNA follows: TGTGCCAGCAGCCGGGACAGGGTCCAAGAGACCCAGTACTTC. Translation: CASSRDRVQETQYF.

This clone was seen just once. This chain connects TRBV5-1 to TRBJ2-3; D call uncertain. Germline CDR1 and CDR2: SGHRS and YFSETQ. This CDR3 comprises 16 residues. Trimming stripped 2 bases from V and 0 bases from J, with 13 bases between. CDR3 coding DNA: TGCGCCAGCAGCTTTGAGGTTCCCGCCAGCACAGATACGCAGTATTTT. Translation: CASSFEVPASTDTQYF.

The chain links TRBV7-2 to TRBJ1-5; the D is unclear. This CDR3 comprises 15 residues. Germline CDR1 reads SGHTA; CDR2 reads FQGNSA. V lost 1 base and J lost 4, with 11 bases in between. The CDR3 spells CASSLVWAGNQPQHF. DNA of the CDR3: TGTGCCAGCAGCTTAGTGTGGGCGGGGAATCAGCCCCAGCATTTT.

Only a few counts were recorded for this clone. The chain links TRBV25-1 to TRBJ1-2; perhaps TRBD1 as D (6 bases). The CDR3 consists of 13 residues. CDR1 is MGHDK and CDR2 is SYGVNS in the germline V gene. Trimming pared 3 bases from V and 3 bases from J, leaving 8 bases between. The CDR3 reads CASSEAGDYGYTF. DNA for the CDR3: TGTGCCAGCAGTGAGGCAGGGGACTATGGCTACACCTTC.

The rearrangement links TRBV11-2 to TRBJ1-4; D is ambiguous. Germline-derived CDR1 and CDR2 are SGHAT and FQNNGV. This CDR3 region has 15 residues. V lost 3 bases and J 8 bases, leaving 16 bases between the germline ends. CDR3 DNA: TGTGCCAGCAGCTTTAATCTGGGCTCAGGAGAAAAACTGTTTTTT. It is translated as CASSFNLGSGEKLFF.

This chain links TRBV30 with TRBJ2-6, with 8 bases lining up with TRBD1. V lost 0 bases, J lost 1 base, and 5 bases stayed unmatched. This CDR3 has 17 amino acids. CDR1 and CDR2 from the germline V gene are GTSNPN and SVGIG (reference sequence). The CDR3 protein is CAWSVLRTGSGANVLTF. For the CDR3, the DNA is TGTGCCTGGAGTGTACTCAGGACAGGGTCTGGGGCCAACGTCCTGACTTTC.

The chain carries TRBV2 and TRBJ1-1, with TRBD1 matching 9 bases. V shed 1 base and J 4 bases; nucleotides not matched to a gene: 1. The CDR3 totals 14 residues. Germline V gives CDR1 SNHLY, CDR2 FYNNEI. CDR3 nucleotide sequence: TGTGCCAGCAGTGAAGACAGGGGGCTCACTGAAGCTTTCTTT. Protein: CASSEDRGLTEAFF.

The V call is TRBV7-6, the J call TRBJ1-2; 7 bases agree with TRBD1. The CDR3 length is 13 residues. Looked up from germline, CDR1 is SGHVS and CDR2 is FNYEAQ. V gave up 5 bases and J gave up 7 bases; unmatched junction bases: 7. The chain's CDR3 is CASSLPGGTGYTF. For the CDR3, the DNA is TGTGCCAGCAGCCTCCCAGGGGGAACTGGCTACACCTTC.

The chain links TRBV5-1 to TRBJ2-2; 9 nucleotides align to TRBD1. The V and J ends lost 2 bases and 4 bases, in that order; junction bases with no gene match: 9. Germline V CDR1 and CDR2: SGHRS, YFSETQ. CDR3 length: 17 amino acids. DNA for the CDR3: TGCGCCAGCAGCTTCTCCGGGGACAGGGTTTTCACCGGGGAGCTGTTTTTT. It yields the protein CASSFSGDRVFTGELFF.

The chain has TRBV28 and TRBJ1-6, with D perhaps TRBD1 (5 bases). V was pared by 6 bases and J by 8 bases, with 23 bases between. The CDR3 consists of 17 residues. Germline CDR1 MDHEN, CDR2 SYDVKM. The CDR3 region has the DNA TGTGCCAGCAGCTCACCAGACGGGCAGGGCGATGATTCACCCCTCCACTTT. Amino acid sequence: CASSSPDGQGDDSPLHF.

The chain recombines TRBV7-9 with TRBJ2-1, with 12 bases matching TRBD2. V gave up 4 bases and J gave up 10 bases; unmatched junction bases: 5. The CDR3 is made up of 14 amino acids. In germline, CDR1 is SEHNR, CDR2 FQNEAQ (reference sequence). The CDR3 region is CASSSWTSGVEQFF. CDR3 bases: TGTGCCAGCAGCTCCTGGACTAGCGGGGTAGAGCAGTTCTTC.

The chain carries TRBV5-1 and TRBJ1-1, with D unresolved. This CDR3 region has 14 residues. CDR1 and CDR2 from the germline V gene are SGHRS and YFSETQ. V lost 1 base and J 1 base, leaving 8 bases between the germline ends. The CDR3 region is CASSLKEENTEAFF. As DNA, the CDR3 is TGCGCCAGCAGCTTGAAGGAGGAGAACACTGAAGCTTTCTTT.

The sample holds a few counts of this clone. The chain recombines TRBV7-2 with TRBJ2-3, with D possibly matching TRBD2 (5 bases). From germline, CDR1 is SGHTA and CDR2 FQGNSA. V was cut by 1 base and J by 5 bases, with 10 bases left in between. CDR3 size: 14 residues. CDR3 sequence: CASSLVRAGDTQYF. CDR3 bases: TGTGCCAGCAGCTTAGTGCGGGCCGGAGATACGCAGTATTTT.

This chain connects TRBV19 to TRBJ2-1; possible D gene TRBD1, 5 bases. The CDR3 totals 15 residues. Germline V CDR1 and CDR2: LNHDA, SQIVND (reference sequence). The germline V and J ends were trimmed by 5 bases and 1 base, with 12 bases remaining between them. CDR3 loop: CASSARQRSYNEQFF. CDR3 sequence (DNA): TGTGCCAGTAGTGCCCGACAGCGTTCCTACAATGAGCAGTTCTTC.

This clone was counted once. The chain combines TRBV6-1 with TRBJ2-7; D is possibly TRBD2 (6 bases). The germline CDR1 and CDR2 sequences are MNHNS and SASEGT. With 6 bases removed from V and 5 bases from J, the gap between germline ends came to 17 bases. The CDR3 runs 14 residues. CDR3 in amino acids: CASRREQEFHEQYF. The CDR3 DNA sequence: TGTGCCAGCAGGCGGGAACAGGAATTCCACGAGCAGTACTTC.

The V gene is TRBV7-9, the J gene TRBJ2-7, with a tentative D call TRBD2 (6 bases). V was clipped by 5 bases and J by 1 base, with 12 bases between them. CDR3 size: 14 residues. The germline gives CDR1 SEHNR, CDR2 FQNEAQ (reference sequence). CDR3 DNA sequence: TGTGCCAGCAGCCCTGGGGGGAAATCCTACGAGCAGTACTTC. The encoded protein is CASSPGGKSYEQYF.

The chain combines TRBV6-2 or TRBV6-3 with TRBJ1-4; D is ambiguous. The V gene's germline CDR1 is MNHEY and CDR2 SVGEGT. V dropped 2 bases and J dropped 7 bases, with 14 bases sitting between them. This CDR3 contains 15 residues. The CDR3 loop reads CASSYRGVGREKLFF. The CDR3 DNA sequence: TGTGCCAGCAGTTACCGGGGAGTAGGGCGTGAAAAACTGTTTTTT.

This rearrangement joins TRBV7-9 to TRBJ1-2; D might be TRBD1 (6 bases). This CDR3 has 13 amino acids. CDR1 is SEHNR and CDR2 is FQNEAQ in the germline V gene (reference sequence). V lost 4 bases, J lost 3 bases, and 9 bases lay in between. The CDR3 coding sequence is TGTGCCAGCAGCTCAGCAGGGGACTATGGCTACACCTTC. It codes for CASSSAGDYGYTF.